This T cell receptor (beta chain) was profiled in a study of blood T cell repertoires in COVID-19. Study background: Sources were T cells, B-cell-depleted T cells, or PBMCs; the material itself was cDNA or gDNA.

The V segment lost 4 bases and the J segment 7 bases; nucleotides outside the gene matches: 9. The CDR3 extends over 16 amino acids. The germline V gene has CDR1 LGHDT and CDR2 YNNKEL (reference sequence). Sequencing was performed with immunoSEQ multiplex PCR; in TCRdb, only in-frame clones are kept and a portion is missing. The data hold 200,000 to 300,000 clones, with about 87% observed a single time. J is TRBJ2-1 and V is TRBV3-1 (or the pseudogene TRBV3-2), with 11 bases that match TRBD2. The receptor was isolated from a woman between 50 and 59 years old with acute or convalescent COVID-19. Sequencing was performed on peripheral blood. The CDR3 region has the DNA TGTGCCAGCAGCCGCATACTAGCGGGAGTCGGGAATGAGCAGTTCTTC. Its protein product is CASSRILAGVGNEQFF.